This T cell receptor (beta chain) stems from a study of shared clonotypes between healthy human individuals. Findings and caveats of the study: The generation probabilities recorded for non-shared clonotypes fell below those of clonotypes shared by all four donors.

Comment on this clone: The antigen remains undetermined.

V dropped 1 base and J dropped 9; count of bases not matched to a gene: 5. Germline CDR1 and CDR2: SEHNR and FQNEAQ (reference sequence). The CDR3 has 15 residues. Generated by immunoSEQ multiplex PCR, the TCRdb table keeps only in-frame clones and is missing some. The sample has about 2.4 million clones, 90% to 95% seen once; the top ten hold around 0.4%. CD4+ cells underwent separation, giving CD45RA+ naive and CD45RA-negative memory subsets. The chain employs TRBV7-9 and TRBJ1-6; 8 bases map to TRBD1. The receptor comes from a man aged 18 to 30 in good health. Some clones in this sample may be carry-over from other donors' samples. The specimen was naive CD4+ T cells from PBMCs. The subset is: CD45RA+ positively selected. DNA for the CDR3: TGTGCCAGCAGCTTAGGGCAGGGGGCCATTTCACCCCTCCACTTT. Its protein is CASSLGQGAISPLHF.